Here is one TCR beta chain with its context. Its antigen remains unidentified. Repertoires were generated with immunoSEQ multiplex PCR, while TCRdb's copy carries only in-frame clones and drops some. The sample contains a few million clones, just over 90% of which appear only once. The sample comes from a study of shared clonotypes between healthy human individuals. Regarding the study as a whole: For sorted subsets, rarefaction showed incomplete sequencing despite large depth.

A split of CD4+ cells into CD45RA+ naive and CD45RA-negative memory subsets was performed. The receptor's source is a man aged 18 to 30 in good health. The specimen sequenced was naive CD4+ T cells sorted from blood. Indicated subset: CD45RA+ positively selected.

CDR3 nucleotides: TGTGCCAGCAGTTACGAGGCTCGCCGGTACACCGGGGAGCTGTTTTTT. Residues: CASSYEARRYTGELFF. The V call is TRBV6-5, the J call TRBJ2-2; D is ambiguous. Trimming shortened V by 2 bases and J by 3 bases, and 13 bases separated the two germline ends. The CDR3 covers 16 residues. Germline-derived CDR1 and CDR2 are MNHEY and SVGAGI.